This record looks at one TCR beta chain sequence and its context. Localized lung adenocarcinoma, a non-small cell lung cancer, affected the donors. The entry originates in a study of CD4 and CD8 cells across lung adenocarcinoma regions. TCRdb itself ran the PCR reads through MiXCR, one entry per CDR3 protein. The sample contains approximately 24,000 distinct CDR3 sequences, 53% of which appear only once. This CDR3 region has 15 residues. V shed 7 bases and J shed 8 bases, with 21 bases lying between them. This TCR came from a male donor with lung adenocarcinoma. The CD4 and CD8 labels of this study may be unreliable. Sequenced sample: CD8+ T cells from the center of a lung tumor. This sequence joins TRBV12-3 or TRBV12-4 and TRBJ2-1; D is possibly TRBD1 or TRBD2 (5 bases each). CDR3 sequence reads: CASNGPGRPLDEQFF. CDR3 bases: TGTGCCAGCAATGGTCCGGGACGACCTTTGGATGAGCAGTTCTTC.